A selection of T cell receptor beta chains follows, all from one sample in a study of neurological immune-mediated disorders. TCRdb used MiXCR to reprocess the 5' RACE reads, holding one entry per CDR3 protein. The table shows about 71,000 distinct CDR3 sequences, with roughly an eighth occurring only once. The sample comprised PBMCs. The origin of the receptors is a female donor with HTLV-1-associated myelopathy (HAM/TSP). Each CDR3 is given with its conserved first and last residue. The D gene is left open where the match is weak. Clone size appears in some rows only: once, few, many, or a class for an expanded clone.

J gene | clone size | D gene | V gene | CDR3 protein | CDR3 DNA
TRBJ2-2 | many | NA | TRBV5-1 | CASSLDVAGTGELFF | TGCGCCAGCAGCTTGGATGTGGCGGGGACCGGGGAGCTGTTTTTT
TRBJ2-3 | many | TRBD2 | TRBV20-1 | CSANSGGSDTQYF | TGCAGTGCTAATAGCGGGGGTTCAGATACGCAGTATTTT
TRBJ2-7 | many | NA | TRBV5-1 | CASSLIGGSYEQYF | TGCGCCAGCAGCTTGATTGGCGGTTCCTACGAGCAGTACTTC
TRBJ2-7 | many | TRBD2 | TRBV5-1 | CASSLVGGGNNEQYF | TGCGCCAGCAGCTTGGTTGGCGGGGGGAATAACGAGCAGTACTTC
TRBJ2-3 | many | TRBD1 | TRBV28 | CASSPYNPGQGTDTQYF | TGTGCCAGCAGTCCCTATAATCCGGGACAGGGCACAGATACGCAGTATTTT
TRBJ2-1 | many | NA | TRBV11-2 | CASSSAGRGGHYEQFF | TGTGCCAGCAGCTCGGCTGGGAGGGGGGGTCACTATGAGCAGTTCTTC
TRBJ2-6 | many | NA | TRBV5-1 | CASSLAVVSGANVLTF | TGCGCCAGCAGCTTGGCCGTGGTCTCTGGGGCCAACGTCCTGACTTTC
TRBJ2-7 | medium-sized | NA | TRBV4-2 | CASSPARGQAYEQYF | TGTGCCAGCAGCCCGGCCAGGGGTCAAGCCTACGAGCAGTACTTC
TRBJ2-7 | many | NA | TRBV20-1 | CSAGSQYEQYF | TGCAGTGCCGGAAGCCAATACGAGCAGTACTTC
TRBJ2-5 | many | NA | TRBV10-1 | CASSEVGEETQYF | TGCGCCAGCAGTGAGGTCGGGGAAGAGACCCAGTACTTC
TRBJ1-2 | many | NA | TRBV3-1 | CASSQDRRTRNYGYTF | TGTGCCAGCAGCCAAGATCGAAGGACACGCAACTATGGCTACACCTTC
TRBJ1-1 | NA | NA | TRBV7-8 | CSSSPSIHMNTEAFF | TGTTCCAGCAGCCCGAGTATCCACATGAACACTGAAGCTTTCTTT
TRBJ1-2 | many | NA | TRBV5-1 | CASSFPGGYGYTF | TGCGCCAGCAGCTTTCCAGGAGGCTATGGCTACACCTTC
TRBJ2-7 | many | NA | TRBV11-2 | CASSPGTYRDEQYF | TGTGCCAGCAGCCCAGGGACGTACCGGGACGAGCAGTACTTC
TRBJ2-1 | NA | NA | TRBV5-1 | CASSLSQGVNEQFF | TGCGCCAGCAGCTTGTCACAGGGAGTCAATGAGCAGTTCTTC
TRBJ1-6 | many | NA | TRBV28 | CAINSGRQAPLHF | TGTGCCATCAACTCTGGCCGGCAGGCACCCCTCCACTTT
TRBJ1-4 | many | NA | TRBV7-2 | CASSLSFNEKLFF | TGTGCCAGCAGCTTGTCATTTAATGAAAAACTGTTTTTT
TRBJ1-6 | few | NA | TRBV6-2/TRBV6-3 | CASSYAGASSSPLHF | TGTGCCAGCAGTTACGCCGGGGCCTCCAGTTCACCCCTCCACTTT
TRBJ2-7 | NA | TRBD2 | TRBV5-1 | CASSLRLAGGNYEQYF | TGCGCCAGCAGCTTGAGACTAGCGGGGGGCAACTACGAGCAGTACTTC
TRBJ2-7 | many | TRBD2 | TRBV5-1 | CASSRFSGGSAYEQYF | TGCGCCAGCAGCAGATTTAGCGGGGGGTCCGCCTACGAGCAGTACTTC
TRBJ2-3 | many | NA | TRBV5-5 | CASSLAGMVSGDTQYF | TGTGCCAGCAGCTTGGCCGGCATGGTCAGTGGAGATACGCAGTATTTT
TRBJ2-5 | many | NA | TRBV7-9 | CASSLVPETQYF | TGTGCCAGCAGCTTGGTTCCCGAGACCCAGTACTTC
TRBJ1-1 | few | NA | TRBV5-1 | CASSLTGANTEAFF | TGCGCCAGCAGCTTAACAGGAGCAAACACTGAAGCTTTCTTT
TRBJ2-5 | many | TRBD2 | TRBV5-4 | CASSSLRAGGQETQYF | TGTGCCAGCAGCTCCCTAAGAGCGGGGGGCCAAGAGACCCAGTACTTC
TRBJ2-1 | many | NA | TRBV12-3/TRBV12-4 | CASSPSTGVYNEQFF | TGTGCCAGCAGTCCCTCGACGGGGGTCTACAATGAGCAGTTCTTC
TRBJ1-1 | few | NA | TRBV29-1 | CSVDYHAEAFF | TGCAGCGTTGACTACCACGCTGAAGCTTTCTTT
TRBJ2-4 | few | NA | TRBV12-3/TRBV12-4 | CASSLQTGRAKNIQYF | TGTGCCAGCAGCTTACAGACAGGGAGGGCCAAAAACATTCAGTACTTC
TRBJ2-1 | NA | TRBD2 | TRBV12-3/TRBV12-4 | CASSLVTSGRVYNEQFF | TGTGCCAGCAGTTTAGTCACTAGCGGGAGGGTCTACAATGAGCAGTTCTTC
TRBJ2-7 | many | TRBD2 | TRBV5-1 | CASSSGLAGGYYEQYF | TGCGCCAGCAGCTCGGGACTAGCGGGGGGATACTACGAGCAGTACTTC
TRBJ2-7 | few | NA | TRBV27 | CASRPRGSPYEQYF | TGTGCCAGCAGGCCAAGGGGGTCCCCCTACGAGCAGTACTTC
TRBJ2-5 | few | NA | TRBV5-1 | CASSLFPGQETQYF | TGCGCCAGCAGCTTGTTTCCAGGACAAGAGACCCAGTACTTC
TRBJ2-7 | many | NA | TRBV27 | CASSPLPGVPKEQYF | TGTGCCAGCAGTCCTCTTCCGGGGGTCCCGAAAGAGCAGTACTTC
TRBJ1-5 | many | TRBD1 | TRBV5-4 | CASSLGGQGQGQPQHF | TGTGCCAGCAGCTTGGGAGGACAGGGCCAGGGTCAGCCCCAGCATTTT
TRBJ2-1 | many | NA | TRBV4-1 | CASSHGRGPNNEQFF | TGCGCCAGCAGCCATGGGCGCGGCCCTAACAATGAGCAGTTCTTC
TRBJ2-1 | many | NA | TRBV12-3/TRBV12-4 | CASSLAGGQVQFF | TGTGCCAGCAGTTTAGCGGGGGGGCAAGTTCAGTTCTTC
TRBJ1-1 | NA | NA | TRBV5-1 | CASSLSGSGTEAFF | TGCGCCAGCAGCTTGTCGGGCAGCGGGACTGAAGCTTTCTTT
TRBJ1-2 | many | TRBD1 | TRBV5-6 | CASSSSGQGAYGYTF | TGTGCCAGCAGTTCCTCGGGACAGGGCGCCTATGGCTACACCTTC
TRBJ2-7 | many | NA | TRBV5-1 | CASSPDVGGEQYF | TGCGCCAGCAGCCCGGACGTCGGGGGCGAGCAGTACTTC
TRBJ1-2 | few | NA | TRBV20-1 | CSASFVGQPLSYGYTF | TGCAGTGCTAGCTTCGTGGGCCAGCCCCTTTCCTATGGCTACACCTTC
TRBJ2-4 | NA | NA | TRBV7-2 | CASSLVPNGGAIQYF | TGTGCCAGCAGCTTAGTACCCAATGGGGGGGCCATTCAGTACTTC
TRBJ1-4 | many | NA | TRBV18 | CASSPTATNEKLFF | TGTGCCAGCTCACCTACAGCAACTAATGAAAAACTGTTTTTT
TRBJ2-3 | NA | TRBD1 | TRBV29-1 | CSVVPGQNTDTQYF | TGCAGCGTTGTCCCGGGACAGAACACAGATACGCAGTATTTT
TRBJ2-7 | many | NA | TRBV20-1 | CSARGFQLKREQYF | TGCAGTGCTAGAGGTTTTCAGTTGAAACGCGAGCAGTACTTC
TRBJ2-3 | many | TRBD2 | TRBV28 | CASSPAGGPSTDTQYF | TGTGCCAGCAGTCCTGCGGGGGGGCCGAGCACAGATACGCAGTATTTT
TRBJ1-2 | many | NA | TRBV12-3/TRBV12-4 | CASSLRGANYGYTF | TGTGCCAGCAGTTTACGGGGGGCTAACTATGGCTACACCTTC
TRBJ1-5 | many | TRBD1 | TRBV20-1 | CSAHRDSIQPQHF | TGCAGTGCTCATCGGGACAGCATCCAGCCCCAGCATTTT
TRBJ1-5 | many | TRBD1 | TRBV4-1 | CASSHSGGVNQPQHF | TGCGCCAGCAGCCATTCAGGGGGGGTCAATCAGCCCCAGCATTTT
TRBJ2-5 | many | TRBD2 | TRBV12-3/TRBV12-4 | CASSFSSGGAETQYF | TGTGCCAGCAGTTTTAGTAGCGGGGGGGCGGAGACCCAGTACTTC
TRBJ2-2 | many | NA | TRBV11-2 | CASSSYPTGGYTGELFF | TGTGCCAGCAGCTCCTACCCGACTGGGGGCTACACCGGGGAGCTGTTTTTT
TRBJ2-6 | many | NA | TRBV9 | CASSVAGPGANVLTF | TGTGCCAGCAGCGTAGCGGGGCCTGGGGCCAACGTCCTGACTTTC
TRBJ2-3 | NA | NA | TRBV29-1 | CSVVAVTDTQYF | TGCAGCGTTGTGGCGGTCACAGATACGCAGTATTTT
TRBJ2-3 | many | NA | TRBV28 | CASRVAPASTDTQYF | TGTGCCAGCAGAGTGGCCCCAGCTAGCACAGATACGCAGTATTTT
TRBJ2-1 | many | NA | TRBV7-2 | CASSPLADYYNEQFF | TGTGCCAGCAGCCCTCTAGCTGATTACTACAATGAGCAGTTCTTC
TRBJ2-5 | many | TRBD2 | TRBV20-1 | CSPDGGASSQETQYF | TGCAGTCCAGACGGGGGGGCCTCCTCCCAAGAGACCCAGTACTTC
TRBJ1-1 | NA | NA | TRBV5-1 | CASSLEGSGFTEAFF | TGCGCCAGCAGCTTGGAAGGATCGGGATTCACTGAAGCTTTCTTT
TRBJ2-2 | many | NA | TRBV27 | CASSPQGYTGELFF | TGTGCCAGCAGTCCTCAGGGCTACACCGGGGAGCTGTTTTTT